Each of the 25 T cell receptor beta chains below was sequenced from the same sample in a study of identical twins. TCRdb redid the calling of the 5' RACE reads with MiXCR, one entry per CDR3 protein. The data show nearly 650,000 distinct CDR3 sequences, under 8.5% seen once. The data were also submitted as part of a second study, on yellow fever vaccine responses in identical twins.

Material for sequencing was PBMCs. The origin of the receptors is a woman aged 18 to 35 in good health.

The sample holds a few counts of this clonotype. V and J are TRBV20-1 and TRBJ1-5, with a possible D match to TRBD1 (5 bases). Germline V gene sequence: CDR1 DFQATT, CDR2 SNEGSKA (reference sequence). This CDR3 comprises 14 residues. Trimming left V 5 bases short and J 5 bases short, with 16 bases between. The CDR3 region is CSAQPGTPDQPQHF. Here the CDR3 DNA reads TGCAGTGCTCAACCCGGGACGCCGGATCAGCCCCAGCATTTT.

V gene TRBV20-1 combines with J gene TRBJ2-1; 9 nucleotides match TRBD1. The CDR3 totals 16 residues. The V gene's germline CDR1 is DFQATT and CDR2 SNEGSKA (reference sequence). The junction had 7 bases not matched to a gene; V was cut back by 1 base and J by 3 bases. Here the CDR3 DNA reads TGCAGTGCTAGAGCCGCGGGGACAGGGTTCTACAATGAGCAGTTCTTC. It is translated as CSARAAGTGFYNEQFF.

This clonotype was found many times. This chain links TRBV12-3 or TRBV12-4 with TRBJ1-1, with D unclear. V lost 10 bases, J lost 3 bases, and 3 bases lay in between. The CDR3 runs 9 residues. DNA for the CDR3: TGTGCCATCGACACTGAAGCTTTCTTT. This gives the protein CAIDTEAFF.

This clonotype was seen repeatedly, ten times or more. The chain joins TRBV20-1 to TRBJ2-1; unclear D gene. Between the trimmed V and J ends, which lost 1 base and 5 bases, there was a span of 3 bases. The CDR3 loop spans 11 amino acids. Germline CDR1 is DFQATT and CDR2 is SNEGSKA (reference sequence). The CDR3 bases are TGCAGTGCTAGAGGAAACAATGAGCAGTTCTTC. Translating it yields CSARGNNEQFF.

This clonotype was seen many times. Relative to the germline gene, one junction end is altered; a read error may explain this. V and J are TRBV5-6 and TRBJ2-7; D tentatively reads TRBD1 or TRBD2 (5 bases each). The CDR3 contains 13 residues. Germline V gene data show CDR1 as SGHDT and CDR2 as YYEEEE. This CDR3 reads CASSWGSSDEQYF. The CDR3 DNA follows: TGTGCCAGCAGCTGGGGGAGCTCCGACGAGCAGTACTTC.

This clonotype came up many times. V usage is TRBV10-3 and J usage is TRBJ2-1; 12 bases match TRBD2. The CDR3 is made up of 13 amino acids. The trim removed 6 bases at V and 7 bases at J, leaving 1 base unmatched. Germline CDR1 and CDR2: ENHRY and SYGVKD. DNA for the CDR3: TGTGCCATCAGGACTAGCGGGAGTAATGAGCAGTTCTTC. This gives the protein CAIRTSGSNEQFF.

This chain uses TRBV3-1 with TRBJ2-7; possible D gene TRBD1, 6 bases. Germline V CDR1 and CDR2: LGHDT, YNNKEL (reference sequence). With 2 bases removed from V and 2 bases from J, the gap between germline ends came to 13 bases. The CDR3 is 15 residues long. CDR3 in DNA: TGTGCCAGCAGCCAAACCCCACAGGGAGCCTACGAGCAGTACTTC. Amino acid sequence: CASSQTPQGAYEQYF.

The V call is TRBV2, the J call TRBJ2-1; 9 bases match TRBD2. V was clipped by 4 bases and J by 9 bases; unmatched bases: 7. Germline CDR1 SNHLY, CDR2 FYNNEI. The CDR3 totals 14 residues. The CDR3 DNA follows: TGTGCCAGCAGTGGCGGGGGGGCCAAAGCTGAGCAGTTCTTC. Its protein is CASSGGGAKAEQFF.

The chain couples TRBV5-1 to TRBJ2-2; 10 nucleotides match TRBD1. There are 16 residues in the CDR3. The germline V gene has CDR1 SGHRS and CDR2 YFSETQ. The V and J ends lost 0 bases and 7 bases, in that order; junction bases with no gene match: 6. The CDR3 DNA is TGCGCCAGCAGCTTGGAGACAGGGGGCGCAGGCGGGGAGCTGTTTTTT. Translation: CASSLETGGAGGELFF.

The rearrangement joins TRBV4-1 to TRBJ2-3; 13 nucleotides line up with TRBD2. Germline values: CDR1 MGHRA, CDR2 YSYEKL. The CDR3 covers 17 residues. Trimming at V came to 3 bases and at J to 5 bases, leaving 8 bases not matched to a gene. In DNA form, the CDR3 reads TGCGCCAGCAGCCACGCAGGACTAGCGGGGGAGGGAGATACGCAGTATTTT. The encoded protein is CASSHAGLAGEGDTQYF.

This clonotype was seen at least ten times. V gene TRBV4-1 combines with J gene TRBJ2-1; possible D gene TRBD2, 5 bases. Per the germline V gene, CDR1 is MGHRA and CDR2 is YSYEKL. V was shortened by 0 bases and J by 1 base, with 13 bases between the two germline ends. This CDR3 has 17 residues. The chain's CDR3 is CASSQDLAGRSYNEQFF. CDR3 DNA sequence: TGCGCCAGCAGCCAAGATCTAGCTGGACGATCCTACAATGAGCAGTTCTTC.

This clonotype was detected ten times or more. The V and J genes are TRBV15 and TRBJ2-7; TRBD1 matches at 10 bases. The CDR3 consists of 14 residues. V shed 3 bases, J shed 2 bases, and the junction held 1 base outside the gene matches. Germline CDR1 is LNHNV and CDR2 is YYDKDF (reference sequence). CDR3 nucleotide sequence: TGTGCCACCAGCAGGGACAGGGGGACCTACGAGCAGTACGTC. Protein sequence: CATSRDRGTYEQYV.

This clonotype was seen a few times. The CDR3 DNA is TGCAGTGCTACGACGGTGACTAACTATGGCTACACCTTC. Translated, it gives CSATTVTNYGYTF. The chain employs TRBV20-1 and TRBJ1-2; no definite D call. Germline V gene sequence: CDR1 DFQATT, CDR2 SNEGSKA (reference sequence). Trimming took 4 bases from V and 0 from J, leaving 9 bases between them. This CDR3 is built from 13 residues.

This clonotype was recorded at least ten times. V and J are TRBV2 and TRBJ2-5; 9 bases match TRBD1. V shed 0 bases and J 3 bases; nucleotides not matched to a gene: 2. The CDR3 is 15 residues long. Germline loops: CDR1 SNHLY, CDR2 FYNNEI. The CDR3 bases are TGTGCCAGCAGTGAAGCGGGGGACAGGGAAGAGACCCAGTACTTC. It codes for CASSEAGDREETQYF.

This clonotype was counted a few times. The chain employs TRBV12-3 or TRBV12-4 and TRBJ2-3, with 11 nucleotides matching TRBD2. The CDR3 consists of 16 residues. V was clipped by 1 base and J by 10 bases; unmatched bases: 10. The CDR3 region is CASSLGGSGGAFSQYF. DNA of the CDR3: TGTGCCAGCAGTTTAGGGGGTAGCGGGGGGGCCTTTTCGCAGTATTTT.

This clonotype was counted at least ten times. The rearrangement uses TRBV5-1 and TRBJ1-1, with a weak D call TRBD1 (6 bases). Germline-derived CDR1 and CDR2 are SGHRS and YFSETQ. V was pared by 1 base and J by 4 bases, with 14 bases between. The CDR3 is 15 residues long. CDR3 protein: CASSLMGGEITEAFF. The CDR3 bases are TGCGCCAGCAGCTTGATGGGGGGCGAAATCACTGAAGCTTTCTTT.

The table lists this clonotype with many counts. The genes are TRBV20-1 and TRBJ1-1, with unresolved D. V was pared by 5 bases and J by 6 bases, with 22 bases between. Germline assignment: CDR1 DFQATT and CDR2 SNEGSKA (reference sequence). The CDR3 totals 15 residues. Here the CDR3 reads CSADETDPFSAEAFF. CDR3 bases: TGCAGTGCTGACGAAACGGATCCCTTTAGCGCTGAAGCTTTCTTT.

The V gene is TRBV20-1, the J gene TRBJ1-2, with D perhaps TRBD1 (6 bases). The V end lost 6 bases, the J end lost 1 base, and 12 bases lay between the germline ends. This CDR3 region has 13 residues. Germline V gives CDR1 DFQATT, CDR2 SNEGSKA (reference sequence). CDR3: CSATGALNYGYTF. CDR3 DNA sequence: TGCAGTGCCACGGGGGCTCTTAACTATGGCTACACCTTC.

V usage is TRBV7-2 and J usage is TRBJ1-2, with D possibly TRBD1 on 5 matching bases. The V end lost 1 base, the J end lost 2 bases, and 8 bases lay between the germline ends. Germline assignment: CDR1 SGHTA and CDR2 FQGNSA. This CDR3 spans 14 amino acids. The CDR3 reads CASSLEGWNYGYTF. In DNA, the CDR3 is TGTGCCAGCAGCTTAGAGGGGTGGAACTATGGCTACACCTTC.

V and J are TRBV6-6 and TRBJ1-2; D gene unclear. Germline lookup yields CDR1 MNHNY and CDR2 SVGAGI (reference sequence). Between the trimmed V and J ends, which lost 6 bases and 7 bases, there was a span of 15 bases. The CDR3 spans 13 residues. For the CDR3, the DNA is TGTGCCAGCAGGGACCCGGGGTTTGCTGGCTACACCTTC. It translates to CASRDPGFAGYTF.

This clonotype was detected only a few times. The chain has TRBV19 and TRBJ2-3, with 9 bases lining up with TRBD2. Germline CDR1 is LNHDA and CDR2 is SQIVND (reference sequence). J lost 3 bases, V lost 6 bases, and 1 base had no gene match. The CDR3 is made up of 13 amino acids. DNA of the CDR3: TGTGCCAGTAGCGGACTAGCGACAGATACGCAGTATTTT. It specifies CASSGLATDTQYF.

This clonotype has only a few counts. The chain is built from TRBV7-2 and TRBJ1-5, with no clear D. The germline gives CDR1 SGHTA, CDR2 FQGNSA. The CDR3 contains 14 residues. The ends were cut back, 5 bases at V and 5 bases at J, with 13 bases in the middle. CDR3 DNA: TGTGCCAGCAGCATCCGTCGGACCGATCAGCCCCAGCATTTT. Translated, it gives CASSIRRTDQPQHF.

This clonotype was seen ten or more times. The chain is built from TRBV7-9 and TRBJ1-1; D is unclear. The CDR3 loop spans 14 amino acids. Germline V gene lookup returns CDR1 SEHNR and CDR2 FQNEAQ (reference sequence). V was clipped by 3 bases and J by 5 bases, with 13 bases between them. The CDR3 DNA sequence: TGTGCCAGCAGCTTGTCGGGGATGGGAACTGAAGCTTTCTTT. It translates to CASSLSGMGTEAFF.

This clonotype was counted between two and nine times. The rearrangement uses TRBV10-2 and TRBJ2-1; 12 bases align to TRBD2. CDR1 WSHSY and CDR2 SAAADI come from the germline V gene. The V gene end was trimmed by 4 bases and the J gene end by 7 bases; junction bases not matched to a gene: 5. The CDR3 contains 15 residues. DNA of the CDR3: TGCGCCAGCAGTGCTAGCGGGAGGGCCCTGAATGAGCAGTTCTTC. Translated, it gives CASSASGRALNEQFF.

There are a few counts of this clonotype. The chain has TRBV5-1 and TRBJ2-2; 8 bases fit TRBD1. Germline CDR1 is SGHRS and CDR2 is YFSETQ. The CDR3 has 18 amino acids. V lost 1 base to trimming and J lost 2 bases; unmatched junction nucleotides: 10. This chain's CDR3 is CASSLNYLQGANTGELFF. The DNA for the CDR3 is TGCGCCAGCAGCTTGAACTACCTCCAGGGGGCTAACACCGGGGAGCTGTTTTTT.